The source of this T cell receptor (beta chain) is a study of shared clonotypes between healthy human individuals. Study-level information: Contributing individuals were two females and three males aged 18 to 49. Each donor contributed plates that comprised three CD4 naive, three CD4 memory, two CD8 naive and one CD8 memory.

Tens of thousands of T cell genomes, or around 0.2 ug DNA, went into the sorted-subset replicate PCRs. Repertoires were generated with immunoSEQ multiplex PCR, while TCRdb's copy carries only in-frame clones and drops some. The sample contains over 2 million clones, less than 95% of which appear only once. After removal of 0 bases from V and 1 base from J, the junction contained 7 bases not matched to a gene. CDR3 length equals 17 residues. From germline, CDR1 is LNHNV and CDR2 YYDKDF (reference sequence). This clone was seen only once. Its specificity is unknown. Study results and limitations: Estimated clonotype richness was generally higher in naive than memory subsets.

Sample: naive CD4+ T cells from PBMCs. Regarding subset: CD45RA+ positively selected. The V gene is TRBV15, the J gene TRBJ1-1, with 8 bases aligning to TRBD1. This clonotype was sampled from a man between 18 and 29 years old in good health. Some clones in this sample may be carry-over from other donors' samples. The CDR3: CATSRDRGQAGNTEAFF. The DNA for the CDR3 is TGTGCCACCAGCAGAGATAGGGGACAGGCGGGGAACACTGAAGCTTTCTTT.